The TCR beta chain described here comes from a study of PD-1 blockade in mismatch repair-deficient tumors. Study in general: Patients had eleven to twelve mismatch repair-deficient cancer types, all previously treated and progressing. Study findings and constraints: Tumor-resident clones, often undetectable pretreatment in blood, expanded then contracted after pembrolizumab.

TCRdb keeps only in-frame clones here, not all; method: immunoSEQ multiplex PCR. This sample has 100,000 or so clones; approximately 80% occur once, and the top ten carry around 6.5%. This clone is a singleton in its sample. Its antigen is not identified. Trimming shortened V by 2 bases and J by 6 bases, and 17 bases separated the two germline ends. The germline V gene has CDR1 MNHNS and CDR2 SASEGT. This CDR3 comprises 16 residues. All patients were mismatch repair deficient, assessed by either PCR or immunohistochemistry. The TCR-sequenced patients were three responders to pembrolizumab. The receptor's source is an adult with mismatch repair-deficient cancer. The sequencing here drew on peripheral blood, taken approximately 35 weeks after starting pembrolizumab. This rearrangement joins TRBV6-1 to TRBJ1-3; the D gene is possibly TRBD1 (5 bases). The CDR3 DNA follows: TGTGCCAGCAGTGAACCTCACTCCGGGGACCCAAACACCATATATTTT. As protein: CASSEPHSGDPNTIYF.